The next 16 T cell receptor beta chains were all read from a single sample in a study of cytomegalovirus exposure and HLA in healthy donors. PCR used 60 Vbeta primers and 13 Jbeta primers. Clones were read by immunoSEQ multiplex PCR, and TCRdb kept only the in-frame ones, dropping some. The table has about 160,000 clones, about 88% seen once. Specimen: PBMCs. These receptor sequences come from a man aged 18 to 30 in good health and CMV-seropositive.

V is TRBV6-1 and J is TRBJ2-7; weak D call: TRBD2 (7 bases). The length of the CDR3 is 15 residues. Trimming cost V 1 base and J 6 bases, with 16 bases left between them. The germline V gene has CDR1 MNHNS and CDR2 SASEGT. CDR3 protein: CASSEVWGGAVEQYF. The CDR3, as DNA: TGTGCCAGCAGTGAAGTATGGGGGGGGGCCGTCGAGCAGTACTTC.

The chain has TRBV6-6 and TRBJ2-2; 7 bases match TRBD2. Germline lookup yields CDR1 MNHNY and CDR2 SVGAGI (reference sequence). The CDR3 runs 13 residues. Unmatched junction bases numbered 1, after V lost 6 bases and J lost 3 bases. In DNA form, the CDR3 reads TGTGCCAGCAGCCGGGGGGACACCGGGGAGCTGTTTTTT. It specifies CASSRGDTGELFF.

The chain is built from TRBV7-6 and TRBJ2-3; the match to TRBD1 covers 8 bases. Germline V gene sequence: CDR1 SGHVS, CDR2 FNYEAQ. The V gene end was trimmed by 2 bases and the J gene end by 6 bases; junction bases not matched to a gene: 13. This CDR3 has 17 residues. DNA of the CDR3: TGTGCCAGCAGCTTATCGGGGGACAGGTGGGCCCGTGATACGCAGTATTTT. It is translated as CASSLSGDRWARDTQYF. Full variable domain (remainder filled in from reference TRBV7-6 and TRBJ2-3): GAGVSQSPRYKVTKRGQDVALRCDPISGHVSLYWYRQALGQGPEFLTYFNYEAQQDKSGLPNDRFSAERPEGSISTLTIQRTEQRDSAMYRCASSLSGDRWARDTQYFGPGTRLTVL.

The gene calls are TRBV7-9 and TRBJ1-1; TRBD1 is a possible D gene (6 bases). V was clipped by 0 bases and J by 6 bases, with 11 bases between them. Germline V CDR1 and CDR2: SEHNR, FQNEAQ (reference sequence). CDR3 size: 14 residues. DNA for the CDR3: TGTGCCAGCAGCTTAGCCACAGGGTTACCTGAAGCTTTCTTT. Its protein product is CASSLATGLPEAFF.

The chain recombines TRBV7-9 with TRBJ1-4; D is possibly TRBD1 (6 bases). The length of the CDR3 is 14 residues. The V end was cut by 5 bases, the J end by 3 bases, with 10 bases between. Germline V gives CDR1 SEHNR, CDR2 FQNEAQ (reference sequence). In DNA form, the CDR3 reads TGTGCCAGCAGCCCCCCAGGGGCTAATGAAAAACTGTTTTTT. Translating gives CASSPPGANEKLFF.

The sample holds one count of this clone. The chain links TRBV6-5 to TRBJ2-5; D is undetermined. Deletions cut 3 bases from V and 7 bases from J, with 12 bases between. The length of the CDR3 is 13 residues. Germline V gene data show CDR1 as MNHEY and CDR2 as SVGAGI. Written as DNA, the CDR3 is TGTGCCAGCAGTTATGACTCCACGGGGACCCAGTACTTC. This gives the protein CASSYDSTGTQYF.

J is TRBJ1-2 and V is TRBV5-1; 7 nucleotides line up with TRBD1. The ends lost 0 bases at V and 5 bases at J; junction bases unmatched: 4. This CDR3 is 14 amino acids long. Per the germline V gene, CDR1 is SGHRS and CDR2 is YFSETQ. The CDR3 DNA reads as TGCGCCAGCAGCTTGGGGGACAGCCCGTATGGCTACACCTTC. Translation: CASSLGDSPYGYTF.

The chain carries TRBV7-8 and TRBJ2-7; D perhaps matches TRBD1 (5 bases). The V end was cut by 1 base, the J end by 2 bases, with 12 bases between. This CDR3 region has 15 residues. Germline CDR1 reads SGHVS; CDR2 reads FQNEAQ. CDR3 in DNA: TGTGCCAGCAGCTTAGGGGTGACAGCCCCCTACGAGCAGTACTTC. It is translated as CASSLGVTAPYEQYF. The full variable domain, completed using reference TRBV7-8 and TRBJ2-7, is GAGVSQSPRYKVAKRGQDVALRCDPISGHVSLFWYQQALGQGPEFLTYFQNEAQLDKSGLPSDRFFAERPEGSVSTLKIQRTQQEDSAVYLCASSLGVTAPYEQYFGPGTRLTVT.

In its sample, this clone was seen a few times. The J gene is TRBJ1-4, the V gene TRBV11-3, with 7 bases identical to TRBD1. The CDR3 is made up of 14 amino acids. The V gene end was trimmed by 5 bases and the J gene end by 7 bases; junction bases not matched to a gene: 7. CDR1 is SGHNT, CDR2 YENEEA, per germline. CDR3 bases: TGTGCCAGCAGCCTCGACAGGGTGAGTGAAAAACTGTTTTTT. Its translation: CASSLDRVSEKLFF.

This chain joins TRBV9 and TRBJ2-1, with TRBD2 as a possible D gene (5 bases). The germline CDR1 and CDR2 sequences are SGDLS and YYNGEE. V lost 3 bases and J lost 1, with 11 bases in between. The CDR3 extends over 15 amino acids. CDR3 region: CASSATSGSYNEQFF. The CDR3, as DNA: TGTGCCAGCAGCGCTACAAGCGGTTCCTACAATGAGCAGTTCTTC.

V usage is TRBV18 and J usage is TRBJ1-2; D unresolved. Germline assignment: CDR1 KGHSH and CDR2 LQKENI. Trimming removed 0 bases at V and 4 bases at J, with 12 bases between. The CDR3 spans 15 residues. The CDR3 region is CASSPPGGNVYGYTF. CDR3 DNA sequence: TGTGCCAGCTCACCACCGGGAGGGAATGTCTATGGCTACACCTTC.

The CDR3 DNA is TGTGCCACCAGCAGAGATGAGGGCAATTGGAATGGCTACACCTTC. This encodes CATSRDEGNWNGYTF. The rearrangement uses TRBV15 and TRBJ1-2; no reliable D call. Trimming pared 0 bases from V and 6 bases from J, leaving 14 bases between. The V gene's germline CDR1 is LNHNV and CDR2 YYDKDF (reference sequence). CDR3 length: 15 residues.

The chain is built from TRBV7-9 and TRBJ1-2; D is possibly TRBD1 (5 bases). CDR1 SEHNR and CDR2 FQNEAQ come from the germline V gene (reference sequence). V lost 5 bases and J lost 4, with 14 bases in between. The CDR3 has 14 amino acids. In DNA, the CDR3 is TGTGCCAGCAGCCCAGGGCGGGAGGCCTATGGCTACACCTTC. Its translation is CASSPGREAYGYTF.

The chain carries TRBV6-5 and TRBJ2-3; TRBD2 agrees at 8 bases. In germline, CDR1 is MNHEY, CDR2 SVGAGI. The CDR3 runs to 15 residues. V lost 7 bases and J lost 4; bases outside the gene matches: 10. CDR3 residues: CASTRLPGGSDTQYF. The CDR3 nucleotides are TGTGCCAGCACTCGGCTGCCGGGGGGGTCAGATACGCAGTATTTT.

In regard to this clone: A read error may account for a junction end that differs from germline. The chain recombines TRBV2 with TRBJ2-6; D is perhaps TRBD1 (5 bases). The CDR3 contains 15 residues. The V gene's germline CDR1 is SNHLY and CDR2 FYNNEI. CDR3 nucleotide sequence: TGTGCCAGCAGTGATTCGAGTTCTGGGGCCAACGGCCTGACTTTC. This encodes CASSDSSSGANGLTF.

CDR3 nucleotide sequence: TGTGCCAGCTCACCGGGGCAGGCCCCCTCCTACGAGCAGTACTTC. Its protein is CASSPGQAPSYEQYF. This chain joins TRBV18 and TRBJ2-5; TRBD1 is a possible D gene (5 bases). The end of the DNA is better explained by TRBJ2-7, so the J call may be wrong. Germline V CDR1 and CDR2: KGHSH, LQKENI. The CDR3 has 15 residues.